The 16 T cell receptor beta chains below come from one sample, sequenced in a study of cytomegalovirus exposure and HLA in healthy donors. This PCR relied on a set of 60 Vbeta primers and 13 Jbeta primers. Sequencing used immunoSEQ multiplex PCR; TCRdb keeps in-frame clones, though not all of them. The sample records 200,000 to 250,000 clones, just over 75% being singletons. Sequenced sample: PBMCs. The receptors come from a man aged 18 to 29 in good health and CMV-seronegative.

The chain links TRBV9 to TRBJ1-1, with D unresolved. Germline V gene data show CDR1 as SGDLS and CDR2 as YYNGEE. Trimming cost V 0 bases and J 1 base, with 13 bases left between them. The length of the CDR3 is 16 residues. The CDR3 here is CASSVGGLGRNTEAFF. DNA of the CDR3: TGTGCCAGCAGCGTAGGCGGGCTGGGTAGGAACACTGAAGCTTTCTTT.

This clone was detected only once. The chain links TRBV19 to TRBJ1-1; D not certain. V was cut by 4 bases and J by 1 base, with 10 bases left in between. From germline, CDR1 is LNHDA and CDR2 SQIVND (reference sequence). The CDR3 contains 14 residues. The CDR3 protein is CASSTGRENTEAFF. Written as DNA, the CDR3 is TGTGCCAGTAGTACAGGTCGGGAGAACACTGAAGCTTTCTTT.

The chain recombines TRBV12-5 with TRBJ1-5; D is perhaps TRBD1 (5 bases). CDR3 length equals 13 residues. Germline CDR1 is LGHNT and CDR2 is FRNRAP. The V gene lost 5 bases and the J gene lost 6 bases, with 11 bases spanning the gap. The DNA of the CDR3 is TGTGCTAGTGGTACTGCAGGGTTTCAGCCCCAGCATTTT. Encoded protein: CASGTAGFQPQHF. Filled out from reference TRBV12-5 and TRBJ1-5, the complete variable domain reads DARVTQTPRHKVTEMGQEVTMRCQPILGHNTVFWYRQTMMQGLELLAYFRNRAPLDDSGMPKDRFSAEMPDATLATLKIQPSEPRDSAVYFCASGTAGFQPQHFGDGTRLSIL.

This clone was counted between two and nine times. V usage is TRBV10-1 and J usage is TRBJ2-7; 7 bases fit TRBD2. The CDR3 extends over 15 amino acids. V lost 4 bases and J lost 3; bases outside the gene matches: 9. Germline V gene data show CDR1 as WNHNN and CDR2 as SYGVQD (reference sequence). CDR3 sequence reads: CASSVSIAGDYEQYF. CDR3 coding DNA: TGCGCCAGCAGTGTTAGTATTGCGGGAGACTACGAGCAGTACTTC.

The chain uses TRBV29-1 and TRBJ2-2; 10 bases are a match to TRBD1. This CDR3 spans 16 amino acids. Trimming took 4 bases from V and 4 from J; bases not matched to a gene: 9. Germline V lookup: CDR1 SQVTM, CDR2 ANQGSEA. This CDR3 reads CSVVETGGSGTGELFF. CDR3 DNA: TGCAGCGTTGTCGAGACAGGGGGCTCCGGCACCGGGGAGCTGTTTTTT.

The rearrangement joins TRBV6-1 to TRBJ2-6, with TRBD2 identical over 7 bases. This CDR3 has 15 residues. Germline assignment: CDR1 MNHNS and CDR2 SASEGT. V shed 8 bases and J 0 bases; nucleotides not matched to a gene: 4. The CDR3 region has the DNA TGTGCCAGCCAGGGCGGGAGCTCTGGGGCCAACGTCCTGACTTTC. It specifies CASQGGSSGANVLTF.

The genes are TRBV5-1 and TRBJ2-5, with TRBD2 matching over 7 bases. CDR3 size: 13 residues. J gave up 5 bases and V 4 bases, and 5 bases lay outside the gene matches. Germline CDR1 SGHRS, CDR2 YFSETQ. CDR3 sequence reads: CASSGRGRETQYF. The CDR3 DNA follows: TGCGCCAGCAGCGGGAGGGGCCGGGAGACCCAGTACTTC. Based on the CDR3 plus reference TRBV5-1 and TRBJ2-5, the full variable domain is KAGVTQTPRYLIKTRGQQVTLSCSPISGHRSVSWYQQTPGQGLQFLFEYFSETQRNKGNFPGRFSGRQFSNSRSEMNVSTLELGDSALYLCASSGRGRETQYFGPGTRLLVL.

The J gene is TRBJ1-4, the V gene TRBV2; 7 bases agree with TRBD1. This CDR3 has 13 residues. Germline assignment: CDR1 SNHLY and CDR2 FYNNEI. The junction had 7 bases not matched to a gene; V was cut back by 10 bases and J by 5 bases. The CDR3 DNA is TGTGCCACCGCGGGACAGAGGAATGAAAAACTGTTTTTT. As protein: CATAGQRNEKLFF.

There are a few counts of this clone. The chain carries TRBV2 and TRBJ1-2, with TRBD1 matching over 12 bases. The germline gives CDR1 SNHLY, CDR2 FYNNEI. The CDR3 consists of 14 residues. The J segment lost 8 bases and the V segment lost 5 bases, leaving 6 bases of the junction unmatched. The CDR3, as DNA: TGTGCCAGCAGTACGGGACAGGGGGCTGGAGGCTACACCTTC. Its translation is CASSTGQGAGGYTF.

The rearrangement uses TRBV25-1 and TRBJ1-2, with 7 bases matching TRBD1. Trimming at V came to 2 bases and at J to 8 bases, leaving 5 bases not matched to a gene. The germline V gene encodes CDR1 MGHDK and CDR2 SYGVNS. The CDR3 has 13 amino acids. CDR3 DNA sequence: TGTGCCAGCAGTGAAACAGGGGTTCGGGGCTACACCTTC. Protein sequence: CASSETGVRGYTF.

This clone has only a few counts. This sequence joins TRBV6-1 and TRBJ1-2, with unresolved D. The length of the CDR3 is 15 residues. With 1 base removed from V and 9 bases from J, the gap between germline ends came to 18 bases. Germline V lookup: CDR1 MNHNS, CDR2 SASEGT. CDR3 DNA: TGTGCCAGCAGTGAAGTCTCCACGTGGGGAGCGAGCTACACCTTC. It codes for CASSEVSTWGASYTF.

The rearrangement links TRBV28 to TRBJ1-2, with no clear D. CDR3 length: 15 residues. Germline V gene sequence: CDR1 MDHEN, CDR2 SYDVKM. Trimming removed 5 bases from V and 0 bases from J, with 13 bases in between. CDR3 loop: CASSNSYPSNYGYTF. The CDR3 nucleotides are TGTGCCAGCAGTAATAGTTATCCGTCTAACTATGGCTACACCTTC.

The CDR3 spells CASSLGGRGYNEQFF. DNA for the CDR3: TGCGCCAGCAGCTTGGGGGGCAGGGGATACAATGAGCAGTTCTTC. The chain links TRBV5-1 to TRBJ2-1; a weak D match, TRBD1 (6 bases). Between the trimmed V and J ends, which lost 0 bases and 4 bases, there was a span of 11 bases. Looked up from germline, CDR1 is SGHRS and CDR2 is YFSETQ. The CDR3 consists of 15 residues. The full variable domain, its missing parts supplied by reference TRBV5-1 and TRBJ2-1, is KAGVTQTPRYLIKTRGQQVTLSCSPISGHRSVSWYQQTPGQGLQFLFEYFSETQRNKGNFPGRFSGRQFSNSRSEMNVSTLELGDSALYLCASSLGGRGYNEQFFGPGTRLTVL.

The table lists this clone with a count of one. The chain joins TRBV5-1 to TRBJ2-5, with D perhaps matching TRBD1 (6 bases). Deletions cut 0 bases from V and 2 bases from J, with 11 bases between. The CDR3 has 15 residues. Germline loops: CDR1 SGHRS, CDR2 YFSETQ. The CDR3 sequence: CASSLDSRGQETQYF. The CDR3 DNA is TGCGCCAGCAGCTTGGATTCCAGGGGACAAGAGACCCAGTACTTC.

This clone was seen a handful of times. V is TRBV7-2 and J is TRBJ2-5; 7 nucleotides agree with TRBD2. The CDR3 spans 15 residues. The V gene end was trimmed by 3 bases and the J gene end by 7 bases; junction bases not matched to a gene: 11. Germline loops: CDR1 SGHTA, CDR2 FQGNSA. The chain's CDR3 is CASSLAGDAVVTQYF. Written as DNA, the CDR3 is TGTGCCAGCAGCTTGGCGGGAGACGCCGTAGTGACCCAGTACTTC.

About this clone: One end of the junction is discordant with germline, which a read error may explain. V is TRBV7-9 and J is TRBJ1-5; D perhaps matches TRBD1 (6 bases). Germline V gives CDR1 SEHNR, CDR2 FQNEAQ (reference sequence). The CDR3 covers 12 residues. The CDR3 bases are TGTTCCAGCAGCGGTGAGGGGGAGCCCCAGCATTTT. Residues: CSSSGEGEPQHF.